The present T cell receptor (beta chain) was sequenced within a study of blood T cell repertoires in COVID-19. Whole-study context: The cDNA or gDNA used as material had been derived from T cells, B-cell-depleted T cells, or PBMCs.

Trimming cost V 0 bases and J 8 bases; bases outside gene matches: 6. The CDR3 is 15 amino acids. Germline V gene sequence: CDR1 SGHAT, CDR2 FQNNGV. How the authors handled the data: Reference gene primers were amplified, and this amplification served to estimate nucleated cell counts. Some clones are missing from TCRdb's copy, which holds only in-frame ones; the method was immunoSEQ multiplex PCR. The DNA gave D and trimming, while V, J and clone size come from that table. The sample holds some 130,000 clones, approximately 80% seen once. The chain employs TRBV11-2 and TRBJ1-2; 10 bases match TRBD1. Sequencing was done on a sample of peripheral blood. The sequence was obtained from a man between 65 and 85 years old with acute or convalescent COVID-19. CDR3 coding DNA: TGTGCCAGCAGCTTAGAAGTGGACAGGGGGAACGGCTACACCTTC. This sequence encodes CASSLEVDRGNGYTF. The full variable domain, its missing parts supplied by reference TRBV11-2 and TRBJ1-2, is EAGVAQSPRYKIIEKRQSVAFWCNPISGHATLYWYQQILGQGPKLLIQFQNNGVVDDSQLPKDRFSAERLKGVDSTLKIQPAKLEDSAVYLCASSLEVDRGNGYTFGSGTRLTVV.